Sequencing of this T cell receptor (beta chain) was carried out in a study of control samples from healthy donors and cancer patients. There are 15 residues in the CDR3. Germline lookup yields CDR1 SGDLS and CDR2 YYNGEE. Deletions cut 0 bases from V and 1 base from J, with 8 bases between. Only in-frame clones appear in the TCRdb table, and some are missing; sequencing was by immunoSEQ multiplex PCR. The sample records roughly 450,000 clones, about nine tenths being singletons. Only one count was recorded for this clone. The TCR sequence derives from a man aged 40-49 years with head and neck cancer. The chain carries TRBV9 and TRBJ1-3; no clear D. The sequencing input was PBMCs. For the CDR3, the DNA is TGTGCCAGCAGCGTAGAGGGCTTTTCTGGAAACACCATATATTTT. As protein: CASSVEGFSGNTIYF.